Presented here are 5 T cell receptor beta chains from one specimen sequenced in a study of T cell responses to AZD1222 COVID-19 vaccine. Profiling relied on immunoSEQ multiplex PCR, and the TCRdb table lists in-frame clones only, not all of them. Of about 150,000 clones listed, approximately 86% are singletons. This specimen was peripheral blood, taken after recovery from COVID-19. Receptor source: an adult who had recovered from COVID-19.

The V gene is TRBV19, the J gene TRBJ1-5; the D gene is possibly TRBD1 (6 bases). Per the germline V gene, CDR1 is LNHDA and CDR2 is SQIVND (reference sequence). V lost 6 bases, J lost 2 bases, and 14 bases lay in between. The CDR3 is made up of 15 amino acids. This CDR3 reads CASRDSPVGNQPQHF. In DNA, the CDR3 is TGTGCCAGTAGGGACAGCCCGGTGGGCAATCAGCCCCAGCATTTT.

The chain employs TRBV28 and TRBJ2-2; D perhaps matches TRBD1 (6 bases). The CDR3 covers 15 residues. With 7 bases removed from V and 2 bases from J, the gap between germline ends came to 14 bases. In germline, CDR1 is MDHEN, CDR2 SYDVKM. The CDR3 DNA reads as TGTGCCAGCACCGTGACAGGAACCAACACCGGGGAGCTGTTTTTT. Protein sequence: CASTVTGTNTGELFF.

The J gene is TRBJ2-1, the V gene TRBV5-1; the match to TRBD2 covers 7 bases. The junction had 10 bases not matched to a gene; V was cut back by 4 bases and J by 0 bases. Germline assignment: CDR1 SGHRS and CDR2 YFSETQ. The CDR3 is 17 residues long. The CDR3 sequence is CASSSTPSGSSYNEQFF. Here the CDR3 DNA reads TGCGCCAGCAGCAGTACCCCTAGCGGCAGCTCCTACAATGAGCAGTTCTTC.

This rearrangement joins TRBV7-3 to TRBJ2-1; 10 nucleotides align to TRBD1. Germline assignment: CDR1 SGHTA and CDR2 FQGTGA. The CDR3 runs to 17 residues. The trim removed 5 bases at V and 3 bases at J, leaving 10 bases unmatched. CDR3 DNA: TGTGCCAGCAGCCAACTAACCGGGACAGGGGACTACAATGAGCAGTTCTTC. Its protein product is CASSQLTGTGDYNEQFF.

V gene TRBV28 combines with J gene TRBJ1-4, with 8 bases matching TRBD1. The germline gives CDR1 MDHEN, CDR2 SYDVKM. V lost 8 bases and J lost 1; bases outside the gene matches: 3. The CDR3 consists of 14 residues. This CDR3 is CASYRGRTNEKLFF. In DNA, the CDR3 is TGTGCCAGCTACAGGGGGAGAACTAATGAAAAACTGTTTTTT.